Here is one TCR beta chain with its context. The antigen remains unidentified. This record belongs to a study of cytomegalovirus exposure and HLA in healthy donors. Overall study context: The early release's HLA-typed donors yielded tens of millions of unique TCRs.

The CDR3 has 12 residues. Germline V lookup: CDR1 SGHAT, CDR2 FQNNGV. The V end was cut by 1 base, the J end by 8 bases, with 8 bases between. General study findings and limits: TRBV6-2, TRBV6-3 and some other V segments were excluded as indistinguishable.

Researchers ran the PCR with 60 Vbeta and 13 Jbeta primers. TCRdb's copy holds only in-frame clones and misses some; the assay was immunoSEQ multiplex PCR. The sample contains 97,000 or so clones, roughly a tenth of which appear only once. The chain is built from TRBV11-2 and TRBJ1-2; D uncertain. Sequences were obtained from PBMCs. The sequence was collected from a man between 45 and 60 years old in good health and CMV-seropositive. The DNA of the CDR3 is TGTGCCAGCAGCTTAGCCGCCGGGGGCTACACCTTC. Protein sequence: CASSLAAGGYTF.